Following are 23 T cell receptor beta chains from one sample sequenced in a study of cytomegalovirus exposure and HLA in healthy donors. A multiplex PCR was run with 60 Vbeta primers and 13 Jbeta primers. TCRdb's copy holds only in-frame clones and misses some; the assay was immunoSEQ multiplex PCR. The sample lists about 100,000 clones, 60% to 80% seen once, with 4.8% in the top ten. Sequencing was done on a sample of PBMCs. Source of these receptors: a young woman in good health and CMV-seropositive.

The rearrangement uses TRBV6-5 and TRBJ2-7; 11 bases match TRBD2. Germline lookup yields CDR1 MNHEY and CDR2 SVGAGI. Unmatched junction bases numbered 6, after V lost 6 bases and J lost 2 bases. CDR3 length: 15 amino acids. The CDR3 sequence: CASRPLAGGTYEQYF. In DNA, the CDR3 is TGTGCCAGCAGGCCTCTAGCGGGAGGAACCTACGAGCAGTACTTC.

This chain links TRBV18 with TRBJ1-2, with D perhaps TRBD1 (5 bases). Trimming pared 5 bases from V and 5 bases from J, leaving 15 bases between. The CDR3 is 14 amino acids. Germline loops: CDR1 KGHSH, CDR2 LQKENI. The CDR3 nucleotides read TGTGCCAGCTCAGGGCTCTCGGGGGAATATGGCTACACCTTC. It yields the protein CASSGLSGEYGYTF.

The chain links TRBV30 to TRBJ2-2; TRBD2 matches 11 bases. Germline CDR1 and CDR2: GTSNPN and SVGIG (reference sequence). The CDR3 loop spans 15 amino acids. The junction had 3 bases not matched to a gene; V was cut back by 2 bases and J by 4 bases. The CDR3 sequence: CAWSRGTSGTGELFF. The CDR3 nucleotides read TGTGCCTGGAGTAGGGGGACTAGCGGCACCGGGGAGCTGTTTTTT.

The chain uses TRBV7-2 and TRBJ2-7, with 15 bases that match TRBD2. The V gene's germline CDR1 is SGHTA and CDR2 FQGNSA. After removal of 4 bases from V and 6 bases from J, the junction contained 4 bases not matched to a gene. The CDR3 extends over 15 amino acids. For the CDR3, the DNA is TGTGCCAGCAGCTCCGGGACTAGCGGGAGGAGCGAGCAGTACTTC. The encoded protein is CASSSGTSGRSEQYF.

The V and J genes are TRBV27 and TRBJ2-1; 9 bases map to TRBD2. The CDR3 sequence is 11 residues long. V was clipped by 10 bases and J by 15 bases; unmatched bases: 10. From germline, CDR1 is MNHEY and CDR2 SMNVEV (reference sequence). The CDR3 sequence: CATLSGRGSFF. The CDR3 coding sequence is TGTGCCACCCTTAGCGGGAGAGGGTCGTTCTTC.

This sequence joins TRBV6-4 and TRBJ2-5; 9 bases map to TRBD1. The CDR3 runs 16 residues. The V gene's germline CDR1 is MRHNA and CDR2 SNTAGT. With V trimmed by 3 bases and J by 5 bases, 10 bases remained unmatched. The CDR3 bases are TGTGCCAGCAGTGAATTTGGGGGACAGGGAATTGAGACCCAGTACTTC. Protein: CASSEFGGQGIETQYF.

This clone was picked up one time. The junction and the germline gene differ at one end; a read error may be behind it. This rearrangement joins TRBV5-1 to TRBJ1-2; D gene uncertain. The CDR3 sequence is 15 residues long. Germline CDR1 and CDR2: SGHRS and YFSETQ. The CDR3 spells CASSLGDVANYGYTF. The CDR3 DNA follows: TGCGCCAGCAGCTTGGGTGACGTAGCTAACTATGGGTACACCTTC.

V usage is TRBV5-6 and J usage is TRBJ2-7, with 10 bases lining up with TRBD1. Germline CDR1 and CDR2: SGHDT and YYEEEE. The ends lost 4 bases at V and 4 bases at J; junction bases unmatched: 8. This CDR3 comprises 15 residues. The CDR3 is CASSRQPGQGYEQYF. Written as DNA, the CDR3 is TGTGCCAGCAGCCGACAACCGGGACAGGGGTACGAGCAGTACTTC.

This clone turned up a few times. The rearrangement uses TRBV28 and TRBJ2-1; TRBD2 matches at 7 bases. The V gene end was trimmed by 6 bases and the J gene end by 2 bases; junction bases not matched to a gene: 7. This CDR3 comprises 15 residues. From germline, CDR1 is MDHEN and CDR2 SYDVKM. CDR3 region: CASSPAGLTYNEQFF. CDR3 sequence (DNA): TGTGCCAGCAGCCCAGCGGGATTAACCTACAATGAGCAGTTCTTC.

CDR3 amino acids: CASSVDKAYEQYF. In DNA, the CDR3 is TGTGCCAGTAGCGTCGACAAAGCCTACGAGCAGTACTTC. The chain joins TRBV19 to TRBJ2-7; the D is unclear. The CDR3 sequence is 13 residues long. The V end was cut by 6 bases, the J end by 2 bases, with 11 bases between. Germline assignment: CDR1 LNHDA and CDR2 SQIVND (reference sequence).

In this sample, this clone turned up once. This chain connects TRBV18 to TRBJ2-5; D is perhaps TRBD1 (5 bases). The ends were cut back, 2 bases at V and 2 bases at J, with 15 bases in the middle. The CDR3 extends over 16 amino acids. Germline values: CDR1 KGHSH, CDR2 LQKENI. CDR3 protein: CASSPVSRQQQETQYF. The DNA for the CDR3 is TGTGCCAGCTCACCAGTCTCCCGACAGCAACAAGAGACCCAGTACTTC.

V and J are TRBV15 and TRBJ2-7; the match to TRBD2 covers 9 bases. CDR1 and CDR2 from the germline V gene are LNHNV and YYDKDF (reference sequence). Unmatched junction bases numbered 12, after V lost 5 bases and J lost 7 bases. The CDR3 consists of 15 residues. CDR3 region: CATSEGAGGQGEQYF. CDR3 DNA: TGTGCCACCAGCGAGGGGGCGGGAGGGCAGGGGGAGCAGTACTTC.

The chain has TRBV4-1 and TRBJ1-5, with D perhaps matching TRBD1 (5 bases). Germline CDR1 MGHRA, CDR2 YSYEKL. The germline V and J ends were trimmed by 1 base and 6 bases, with 25 bases remaining between them. The CDR3 loop spans 19 amino acids. CDR3 amino acids: CASSQGFKDPGGVGQPQHF. The CDR3 DNA is TGCGCCAGCAGCCAAGGCTTTAAGGACCCCGGAGGGGTAGGTCAGCCCCAGCATTTT.

The chain recombines TRBV6-5 with TRBJ2-1; tentatively, D is TRBD1 (7 bases). Between the trimmed V and J ends, which lost 2 bases and 9 bases, there was a span of 14 bases. The CDR3 covers 14 residues. Germline V gene sequence: CDR1 MNHEY, CDR2 SVGAGI. CDR3 region: CASSYGPGGGEQFF. The CDR3 nucleotides are TGTGCCAGCAGTTACGGCCCAGGGGGAGGTGAGCAGTTCTTC.

The chain has TRBV19 and TRBJ1-2; D unresolved. Trimming took off 3 bases at V and 7 bases at J, with 9 bases between the two ends. Germline V CDR1 and CDR2: LNHDA, SQIVND (reference sequence). The CDR3 covers 12 residues. The CDR3 loop reads CASSIGVLGYTF. The CDR3 region has the DNA TGTGCCAGTAGTATCGGGGTACTTGGCTACACCTTC.

The chain recombines TRBV5-1 with TRBJ2-1, with TRBD2 matching over 11 bases. The J segment lost 6 bases and the V segment lost 2 bases, leaving 7 bases of the junction unmatched. This CDR3 contains 16 residues. Germline loops: CDR1 SGHRS, CDR2 YFSETQ. As DNA, the CDR3 is TGCGCCAGCAGCTTAGTAGCGGGAGGGGTTCTCAATGAGCAGTTCTTC. Protein: CASSLVAGGVLNEQFF. Based on the CDR3 plus reference TRBV5-1 and TRBJ2-1, the full variable domain is KAGVTQTPRYLIKTRGQQVTLSCSPISGHRSVSWYQQTPGQGLQFLFEYFSETQRNKGNFPGRFSGRQFSNSRSEMNVSTLELGDSALYLCASSLVAGGVLNEQFFGPGTRLTVL.

This clone was recorded only once. The rearrangement joins TRBV7-6 to TRBJ1-1, with 7 nucleotides matching TRBD1. Germline trimming cut 5 bases from V and 1 base from J; bases unmatched to any gene: 7. The CDR3 loop spans 15 amino acids. Germline CDR1 reads SGHVS; CDR2 reads FNYEAQ. CDR3: CASSARQGENTEAFF. In DNA, the CDR3 is TGTGCCAGCAGCGCCAGACAGGGAGAGAACACTGAAGCTTTCTTT.

The J gene is TRBJ1-2, the V gene TRBV29-1; D not certain. This CDR3 spans 11 amino acids. CDR1 is SQVTM and CDR2 is ANQGSEA in the germline V gene. The V gene lost 4 bases and the J gene lost 8 bases, with 11 bases spanning the gap. CDR3 amino acids: CSVVKPWGYTF. The CDR3 bases are TGCAGCGTTGTTAAGCCTTGGGGCTACACCTTC.

The rearrangement joins TRBV27 to TRBJ2-1; 8 bases match TRBD2. Germline V gives CDR1 MNHEY, CDR2 SMNVEV (reference sequence). This CDR3 region has 16 residues. The ends lost 5 bases at V and 4 bases at J; junction bases unmatched: 10. The DNA of the CDR3 is TGTGCCAGCAGTCCGCTAACTAGCGGAGAATACAATGAGCAGTTCTTC. Translating gives CASSPLTSGEYNEQFF.

The chain has TRBV4-3 and TRBJ2-7; TRBD2 agrees at 11 bases. Germline V lookup: CDR1 LGHNA, CDR2 YSLEER. The V gene end was trimmed by 1 base and the J gene end by 0 bases; junction bases not matched to a gene: 11. The CDR3 runs to 19 residues. The CDR3 coding sequence is TGCGCCAGCAGCCAAGCCCTCGGGACTAGCGGAGGGAACTCCTACGAGCAGTACTTC. It yields the protein CASSQALGTSGGNSYEQYF.

Only one count was recorded for this clone. The rearrangement joins TRBV11-1 to TRBJ2-7, with TRBD2 matching 9 bases. Germline V lookup: CDR1 SGHAT, CDR2 FQDESV (reference sequence). This CDR3 is built from 14 residues. The V and J ends lost 2 bases and 3 bases, in that order; junction bases with no gene match: 2. CDR3 DNA: TGTGCCAGCAGCTTACTAGCGGGGAACTACGAGCAGTACTTC. Translation gives CASSLLAGNYEQYF.

The genes are TRBV2 and TRBJ2-1; D gene uncertain. In germline, CDR1 is SNHLY, CDR2 FYNNEI. The CDR3 runs 10 residues. V gave up 3 bases and J gave up 8 bases, with 2 bases separating them. The CDR3 nucleotides read TGTGCCAGCAGTGACTATGAGCAGTTCTTC. Protein sequence: CASSDYEQFF. The variable domain in full, with the rest retrieved from reference TRBV2 and TRBJ2-1, is EPEVTQTPSHQVTQMGQEVILRCVPISNHLYFYWYRQILGQKVEFLVSFYNNEISEKSEIFDDQFSVERPDGSNFTLKIRSTKLEDSAMYFCASSDYEQFFGPGTRLTVL.

There are a few counts of this clone. The genes are TRBV4-3 and TRBJ2-7; 10 bases map to TRBD1. Germline V gene data show CDR1 as LGHNA and CDR2 as YSLEER. The CDR3 is made up of 14 amino acids. Trimming removed 5 bases from V and 3 bases from J; junction bases left unmatched: 4. CDR3 sequence: CASSVRTGGYEQYF. The CDR3 coding sequence is TGCGCCAGCAGCGTCCGGACAGGGGGCTACGAGCAGTACTTC.